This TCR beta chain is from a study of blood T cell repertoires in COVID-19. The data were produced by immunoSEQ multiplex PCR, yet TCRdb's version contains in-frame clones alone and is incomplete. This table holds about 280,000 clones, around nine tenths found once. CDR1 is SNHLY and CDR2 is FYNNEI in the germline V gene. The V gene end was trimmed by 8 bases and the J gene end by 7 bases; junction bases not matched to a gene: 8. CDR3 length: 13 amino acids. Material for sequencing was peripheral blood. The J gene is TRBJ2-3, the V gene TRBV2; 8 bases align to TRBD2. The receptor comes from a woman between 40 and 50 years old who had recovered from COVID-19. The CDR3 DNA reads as TGTGCCAGCGAACTAGCGGAGCTCAATACGCAGTATTTT. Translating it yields CASELAELNTQYF.